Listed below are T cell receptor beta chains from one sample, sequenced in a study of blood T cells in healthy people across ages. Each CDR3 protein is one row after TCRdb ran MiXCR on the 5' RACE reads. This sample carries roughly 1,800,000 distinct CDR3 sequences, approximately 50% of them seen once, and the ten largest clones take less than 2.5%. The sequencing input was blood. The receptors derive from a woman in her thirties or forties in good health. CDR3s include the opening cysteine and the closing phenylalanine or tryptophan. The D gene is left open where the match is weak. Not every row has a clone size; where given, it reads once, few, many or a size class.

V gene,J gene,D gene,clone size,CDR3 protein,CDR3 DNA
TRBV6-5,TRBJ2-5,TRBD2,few,CASSYSSLAGDAETQYF,TGTGCCAGCAGTTACTCGAGTCTAGCGGGCGACGCGGAGACCCAGTACTTC
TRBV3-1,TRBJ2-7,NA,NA,CASSQSPQFSNEQYF,TGTGCCAGCAGCCAAAGCCCCCAGTTTTCCAACGAGCAGTACTTC
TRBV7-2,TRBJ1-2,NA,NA,CASSLKGDNYGYTF,TGTGCCAGCAGCTTAAAAGGCGACAACTATGGCTACACCTTC
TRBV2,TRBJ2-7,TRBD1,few,CASSERTGYTYEQYF,TGTGCCAGCAGTGAACGGACAGGGTATACCTACGAGCAGTACTTC
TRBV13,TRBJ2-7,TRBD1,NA,CASSATGDRGSYEQYF,TGTGCCAGCAGCGCTACAGGGGACAGGGGATCCTACGAGCAGTACTTC
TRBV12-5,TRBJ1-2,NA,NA,CASGLGVYGYTF,TGTGCTAGTGGTTTGGGAGTTTATGGCTACACCTTC
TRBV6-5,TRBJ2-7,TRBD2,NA,CASSWRGGSYEQYF,TGTGCCAGCAGTTGGCGGGGGGGTTCCTACGAGCAGTACTTC
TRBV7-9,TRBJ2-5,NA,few,CASTGDIQETQYF,TGTGCCAGCACCGGGGACATACAAGAGACCCAGTACTTC
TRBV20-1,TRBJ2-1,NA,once,CSAPRHGYNEQFF,TGCAGCGCTCCCAGGCACGGGTACAATGAGCAGTTCTTC
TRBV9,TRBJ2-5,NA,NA,CASSVEGGGETQYF,TGTGCCAGCAGCGTAGAGGGGGGCGGAGAGACCCAGTACTTC
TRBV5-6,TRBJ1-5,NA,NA,CASSLAVRDQPQHF,TGTGCCAGCAGCTTGGCCGTCAGGGATCAGCCCCAGCATTTT
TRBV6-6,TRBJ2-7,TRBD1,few,CASSYKGTGFPEQYF,TGTGCCAGCAGTTACAAGGGGACAGGGTTTCCCGAGCAGTACTTC
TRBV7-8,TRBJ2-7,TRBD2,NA,CASSLGGLAGGPGEQYF,TGTGCCAGCAGCTTGGGAGGACTAGCGGGGGGGCCTGGCGAGCAGTACTTC
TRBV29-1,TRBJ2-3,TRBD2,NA,CSVPGRSGGPTDTQYF,TGCAGCGTCCCCGGACGTAGCGGGGGCCCCACAGATACGCAGTATTTT
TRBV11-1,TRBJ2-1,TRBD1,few,CASSPAGQGAEQFF,TGTGCCAGCAGCCCCGCCGGACAGGGAGCGGAGCAGTTCTTC
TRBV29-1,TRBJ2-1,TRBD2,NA,CSVVTNLAGGLGEQFF,TGCAGCGTTGTCACCAATCTAGCGGGGGGGCTGGGGGAGCAGTTCTTC
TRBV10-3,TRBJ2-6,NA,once,CAVSDSNSGANVLTF,TGTGCCGTCAGCGACTCCAACTCTGGGGCCAACGTCCTGACTTTC
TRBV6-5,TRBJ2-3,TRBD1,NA,CASSYSTGGYTDTQYF,TGTGCCAGCAGTTACTCTACAGGGGGCTACACAGATACGCAGTATTTT
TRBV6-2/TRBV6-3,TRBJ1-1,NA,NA,CASLSWTEAFF,TGTGCCAGCTTGTCGTGGACTGAAGCTTTCTTT
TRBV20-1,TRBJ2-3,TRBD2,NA,CSAATSGGRTDTQYF,TGCAGTGCTGCGACTAGCGGGGGGCGCACAGATACGCAGTATTTT
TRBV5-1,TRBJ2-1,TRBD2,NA,CASKDSGGPGYNEQFF,TGCGCCAGCAAAGACTCGGGGGGGCCGGGGTACAATGAGCAGTTCTTC
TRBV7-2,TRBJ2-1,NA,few,CASSFQGRHEQFF,TGTGCCAGCAGCTTTCAGGGTCGGCATGAGCAGTTCTTC
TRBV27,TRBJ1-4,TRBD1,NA,CASSHRGFFEKLFF,TGTGCCAGCAGTCACAGGGGATTTTTTGAAAAACTGTTTTTT
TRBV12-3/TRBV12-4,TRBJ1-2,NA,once,CASSLGRGVTGYTF,TGTGCCAGCAGTTTAGGACGGGGAGTTACTGGCTACACCTTC
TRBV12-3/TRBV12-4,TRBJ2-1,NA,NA,CASSFLGTASNEQFF,TGTGCCAGCAGTTTTTTAGGCACAGCGAGCAATGAGCAGTTCTTC
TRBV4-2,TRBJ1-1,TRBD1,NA,CASSQTEPGQGNTDAFF,TGTGCCAGCAGCCAAACAGAACCGGGACAGGGGAACACTGATGCTTTCTTT
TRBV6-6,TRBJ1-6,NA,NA,CASSPVSANSPLHF,TGTGCCAGCAGTCCCGTCAGTGCGAATTCACCCCTCCACTTT
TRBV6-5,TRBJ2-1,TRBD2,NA,CASSGGGANYNEQFF,TGTGCCAGCAGCGGCGGGGGGGCGAACTACAATGAGCAGTTCTTC
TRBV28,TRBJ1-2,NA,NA,CASGIKEVYGYTF,TGTGCCAGCGGGATAAAGGAGGTCTATGGCTACACCTTC
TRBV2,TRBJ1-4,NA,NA,CASSSKGNEKLFF,TGTGCCAGCAGTTCCAAGGGCAATGAAAAACTGTTTTTT
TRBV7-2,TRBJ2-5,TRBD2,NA,CASSLGLAGGYPTFQETQYF,TGTGCCAGCAGCTTAGGGCTAGCGGGGGGTTATCCCACTTTCCAAGAGACCCAGTACTTC
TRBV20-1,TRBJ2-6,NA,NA,CSARDQVVGANVLTF,TGCAGTGCTAGAGATCAGGTCGTTGGGGCCAACGTCCTGACTTTC
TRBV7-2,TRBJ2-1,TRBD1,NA,CASSWGQGRNEQFF,TGTGCCAGCAGCTGGGGACAGGGACGCAATGAGCAGTTCTTC